This paragraph covers one T cell receptor (beta chain) sequence. Its antigen is as yet unknown. The record originates from a study of vaccination and CD4 T cells after COVID-19. Study-wide context: The interval from dose two to post-vaccine sampling had a median of 72 days, and it ranged from 14 to 241.

The Oncomine TCR Beta short-read assay generated sequence data from the DNA of cultured CD4+ T cells. TCRdb called the PCR reads again in MiXCR, with one record for every CDR3 protein. The table includes over 14,000 distinct CDR3 sequences, approximately 52% detected once. The treatment denotes: approximately nine-day PBMC culture with coronavirus spike peptide pools or control peptides (ViraFEST assay). Patients returned positive PCR results between March and December 2020, earlier than US Alpha, Beta and Delta variants. Fresh IL-2 medium was used to replace half of the medium on days 3 and 7. This CDR3 is built from 16 residues. Germline values: CDR1 SEHNR, CDR2 FQNEAQ (reference sequence). V lost 1 base, J lost 6 bases, and 8 bases stayed unmatched.

The sample taken for sequencing was CD4+ T cells from blood, cultured in vitro. This clonotype was obtained from a human donor who had recovered from COVID-19. The chain employs TRBV7-9 and TRBJ2-2, with 7 bases that match TRBD1. The CDR3, as DNA: TGTGCCAGCAGCTTAGGCCAGGGGGATGGAGCCGGGGAGCTGTTTTTT. The encoded protein is CASSLGQGDGAGELFF.